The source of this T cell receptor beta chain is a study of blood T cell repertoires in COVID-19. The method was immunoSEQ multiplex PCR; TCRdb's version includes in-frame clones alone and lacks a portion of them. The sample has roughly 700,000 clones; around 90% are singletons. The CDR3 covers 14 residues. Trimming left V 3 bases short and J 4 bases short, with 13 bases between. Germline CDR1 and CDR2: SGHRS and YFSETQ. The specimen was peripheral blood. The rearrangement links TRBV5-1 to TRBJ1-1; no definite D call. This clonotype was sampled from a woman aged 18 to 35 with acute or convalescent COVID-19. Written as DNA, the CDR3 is TGCGCCAGCAGCTCGGGCGGGGATATCACTGAAGCTTTCTTT. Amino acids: CASSSGGDITEAFF.